The source of this T cell receptor (beta chain) is a study of human T cells and chemical hapten exposure. Study-wide background: Upper back patch tests used 0.01% DPC, scored after 6 days.

CDR3 size: 12 residues. Trimming took 8 bases from V and 7 from J; bases not matched to a gene: 8. Germline CDR1 and CDR2: SQVTM and ANQGSEA. TCRdb itself ran the RACE reads through MiXCR, one entry per CDR3 protein. This table holds tens of thousands of distinct CDR3 sequences, 11% found once. The time point is: patch test 3, about 24 weeks after DPC sensitization. Treatment here: therapeutic diphenylcyclopropenone sensitization with weekly scalp DPC. Each donor was an alopecia patient between 18 and 70 years of age who qualified for DPC. The sequencing here drew on whole blood, taken in connection with sensitization to the hapten diphenylcyclopropenone (DPC). This receptor was taken from a woman between 45 and 60 years old with alopecia areata. Some clones in this sample may be carry-over from other donors' samples. The chain is built from TRBV29-1 and TRBJ1-1; 9 nucleotides match TRBD1. The chain's CDR3 is CSPSTGGGEAFF. CDR3 in DNA: TGCAGCCCATCCACAGGGGGCGGTGAAGCTTTCTTT.